The 20 T cell receptor beta chains below all came from one sample that was sequenced in a study of identical twins. MiXCR, run by TCRdb on the 5' RACE reads, gives a single entry per CDR3 protein. The table shows around 530,000 distinct CDR3 sequences, with roughly 15% occurring only once. These data are also associated with another study on yellow fever vaccine responses in identical twins.

Sequencing was performed on CD4+ T cells sorted from blood. The receptors stem from a woman under 30 in good health.

A remark on this clonotype: This may be a read error, as it is one base from a much larger clone. The gene calls are TRBV18 and TRBJ2-2, with D hard to call. CDR1 and CDR2 (germline): KGHSH, LQKENI. CDR3 length equals 15 residues. Trimming cost V 2 bases and J 1 base, with 8 bases left between them. CDR3 in amino acids: CASSPTMVNTGELFF. CDR3 coding DNA: TGTGCCAGCTCACCAACGATGGTGAACACCGGGGAGCTGTTTTTT.

This clonotype was observed a handful of times. V is TRBV20-1 and J is TRBJ1-1, with D uncertain. The CDR3 is 12 amino acids. The V gene's germline CDR1 is DFQATT and CDR2 SNEGSKA (reference sequence). V dropped 6 bases and J dropped 1 base, with 9 bases sitting between them. Here the CDR3 reads CSAKVWNTEAFF. The CDR3 DNA reads TGCAGTGCAAAGGTCTGGAACACTGAAGCTTTCTTT.

The V call is TRBV7-8, the J call TRBJ2-1; tentatively, D is TRBD2 (6 bases). Trimming stripped 5 bases from V and 10 bases from J, with 12 bases between. The CDR3 length is 12 residues. CDR1 is SGHVS and CDR2 is FQNEAQ in the germline V gene. The chain's CDR3 is CASSRGLGEQFF. The CDR3 nucleotides are TGTGCCAGCAGCCGGGGACTCGGAGAGCAGTTCTTC.

The V and J genes are TRBV10-3 and TRBJ2-1; D is possibly TRBD1 (5 bases). CDR1 is ENHRY, CDR2 SYGVKD, per germline. Trimming took off 6 bases at V and 5 bases at J, with 8 bases between the two ends. This CDR3 has 12 residues. The CDR3 DNA follows: TGTGCCATCAGGGACACAGACAATGAGCAGTTCTTC. This translates into CAIRDTDNEQFF.

This chain links TRBV12-3 or TRBV12-4 with TRBJ2-5, with D tentatively TRBD2 (5 bases). The CDR3 sequence is 11 residues long. Trimming cost V 5 bases and J 14 bases, with 15 bases left between them. The chain's CDR3 is CASSTRQEIYF. The CDR3 DNA sequence: TGTGCCAGCAGTACTAGACAAGAAATTTACTTC.

This clonotype was detected a few times. The V call is TRBV6-5, the J call TRBJ1-2; 7 bases agree with TRBD1. J gave up 8 bases and V 0 bases, and 12 bases lay outside the gene matches. From germline, CDR1 is MNHEY and CDR2 SVGAGI. The CDR3 runs 16 residues. In DNA, the CDR3 is TGTGCCAGCAGTTACTCCCCCGTGGACAGGAGGGGCGGCTACACCTTC. This encodes CASSYSPVDRRGGYTF.

This clonotype was picked up a small number of times. This chain connects TRBV5-1 to TRBJ1-4; no reliable D call. This CDR3 contains 14 residues. Germline values: CDR1 SGHRS, CDR2 YFSETQ. Trimming removed 0 bases from V and 10 bases from J, with 13 bases in between. The CDR3 nucleotides are TGCGCCAGCAGCTTGGACCGAAATACGGGAAAACTGTTTTTT. This translates into CASSLDRNTGKLFF.

V gene TRBV10-3 combines with J gene TRBJ1-1; D gene uncertain. The CDR3 extends over 14 amino acids. Trimming stripped 3 bases from V and 0 bases from J, with 8 bases between. Germline loops: CDR1 ENHRY, CDR2 SYGVKD. CDR3 protein: CAISDMGLNTEAFF. Written as DNA, the CDR3 is TGTGCCATCAGTGACATGGGCCTGAACACTGAAGCTTTCTTT.

In its sample, this clonotype was seen many times. This sequence joins TRBV7-8 and TRBJ2-3; D ambiguous. The germline gives CDR1 SGHVS, CDR2 FQNEAQ. The CDR3 contains 15 residues. V lost 4 bases to trimming and J lost 1 base, with 12 bases between them. The DNA for the CDR3 is TGTGCCAGCAGCTGGTTTTTCGCGGGCACAGATACGCAGTATTTT. Translating gives CASSWFFAGTDTQYF.

The chain combines TRBV27 with TRBJ1-2, with D tentatively TRBD1 (5 bases). This CDR3 spans 14 amino acids. Germline V gives CDR1 MNHEY, CDR2 SMNVEV (reference sequence). V was clipped by 3 bases and J by 7 bases, with 15 bases between them. The CDR3 DNA reads TGTGCCAGCAGTTTCTACAAGGGGTCGTCTGGCTACACCTTC. Translated: CASSFYKGSSGYTF.

This clonotype came up a few times. The chain couples TRBV5-6 to TRBJ2-1, with 9 bases aligning to TRBD2. The CDR3 loop spans 16 amino acids. V lost 3 bases, J lost 12 bases, and 16 bases stayed unmatched. CDR1 is SGHDT, CDR2 YYEEEE, per germline. The CDR3 coding sequence is TGTGCCAGCAGCTGGGAGGGACTAGCCCCTCCCGTAGGGCAGTTCTTC. Protein product: CASSWEGLAPPVGQFF.

The chain employs TRBV6-1 and TRBJ2-7; a weak D match, TRBD2 (5 bases). V was clipped by 4 bases and J by 7 bases, with 14 bases between them. CDR3 length: 13 residues. Germline V lookup: CDR1 MNHNS, CDR2 SASEGT. The CDR3 spells CASSGERTGEQYV. Here the CDR3 DNA reads TGTGCCAGCAGTGGGGAACGTACGGGGGAGCAGTACGTC.

The genes are TRBV12-3 or TRBV12-4 and TRBJ2-1; no reliable D call. V gave up 4 bases and J gave up 3 bases, with 19 bases separating them. This CDR3 is built from 17 residues. The CDR3 loop reads CASSSPLRRNDYNEQFF. The CDR3 DNA reads TGTGCCAGCAGTTCCCCCCTGAGGCGGAACGACTACAATGAGCAGTTCTTC.

This clonotype was found a few times. The J gene is TRBJ2-7, the V gene TRBV28; TRBD2 might be the D (6 bases). Germline lookup yields CDR1 MDHEN and CDR2 SYDVKM. This CDR3 contains 14 residues. V lost 2 bases to trimming and J lost 2 bases, with 10 bases between them. In DNA form, the CDR3 reads TGTGCCAGCAGTTTAGCGGGGCCCCCCTACGAGCAGTACTTC. This translates into CASSLAGPPYEQYF.

In this sample, this clonotype turned up a few times. The V gene is TRBV11-1, the J gene TRBJ2-7; unclear D gene. The V gene's germline CDR1 is SGHAT and CDR2 FQDESV (reference sequence). Trimming removed 3 bases at V and 0 bases at J, with 9 bases between. The CDR3 is 14 amino acids. CDR3 residues: CASSFRASSYEQYF. The CDR3 DNA reads as TGTGCCAGCAGCTTCCGGGCTTCCTCCTACGAGCAGTACTTC.

This rearrangement joins TRBV5-1 to TRBJ2-2; D possibly corresponds to TRBD2 (7 bases). V dropped 2 bases and J dropped 7 bases, with 18 bases sitting between them. Germline CDR1 is SGHRS and CDR2 is YFSETQ. The CDR3 is made up of 16 amino acids. The CDR3 sequence: CASSFQGRGADGELFF. The CDR3 coding sequence is TGCGCCAGCAGCTTCCAGGGACGGGGGGCCGACGGGGAGCTGTTTTTT. Drawing the rest from reference TRBV5-1 and TRBJ2-2, the complete variable domain is KAGVTQTPRYLIKTRGQQVTLSCSPISGHRSVSWYQQTPGQGLQFLFEYFSETQRNKGNFPGRFSGRQFSNSRSEMNVSTLELGDSALYLCASSFQGRGADGELFFGEGSRLTVL.

A few counts support this clonotype. V usage is TRBV7-2 and J usage is TRBJ2-3; D gene ambiguous. The CDR3 is made up of 12 amino acids. V was trimmed by 1 base and J by 11 bases, leaving 10 bases between them. CDR1 is SGHTA and CDR2 is FQGNSA in the germline V gene. CDR3 sequence: CASSLGRFGQYF. CDR3 DNA sequence: TGTGCCAGCAGCTTAGGGCGATTTGGGCAGTATTTT. Looking up the rest from reference TRBV7-2 and TRBJ2-3 gives the full variable domain: GAGVSQSPSNKVTEKGKDVELRCDPISGHTALYWYRQSLGQGLEFLIYFQGNSAPDKSGLPSDRFSAERTGGSVSTLTIQRTQQEDSAVYLCASSLGRFGQYFGPGTRLTVL.

Only a few counts were recorded for this clonotype. The chain couples TRBV10-3 to TRBJ2-5, with D perhaps given as TRBD1 or TRBD2 (5 bases each). The CDR3 contains 14 residues. The germline V gene has CDR1 ENHRY and CDR2 SYGVKD. The V end was cut by 6 bases, the J end by 1 base, with 12 bases between. The CDR3 loop reads CAISDGTAQETQYF. Written as DNA, the CDR3 is TGTGCCATCAGCGACGGGACGGCCCAAGAGACCCAGTACTTC.

This clonotype was seen only a few times. The J gene is TRBJ1-1, the V gene TRBV11-2; D possibly corresponds to TRBD1 (5 bases). The V end lost 5 bases, the J end lost 1 base, and 11 bases lay between the germline ends. Germline-derived CDR1 and CDR2 are SGHAT and FQNNGV. This CDR3 has 14 amino acids. CDR3 DNA: TGTGCCAGCAGCATCACAAGGGGGAACACTGAAGCTTTCTTT. It specifies CASSITRGNTEAFF.

This clonotype was recorded at least ten times. The chain uses TRBV20-1 and TRBJ2-3; 8 nucleotides align to TRBD2. The CDR3 is 14 amino acids. The V gene end was trimmed by 4 bases and the J gene end by 4 bases; junction bases not matched to a gene: 7. Germline V gene lookup returns CDR1 DFQATT and CDR2 SNEGSKA (reference sequence). This CDR3 reads CSAISAGGADTQYF. The DNA for the CDR3 is TGCAGTGCTATCAGCGCGGGGGGAGCAGATACGCAGTATTTT.